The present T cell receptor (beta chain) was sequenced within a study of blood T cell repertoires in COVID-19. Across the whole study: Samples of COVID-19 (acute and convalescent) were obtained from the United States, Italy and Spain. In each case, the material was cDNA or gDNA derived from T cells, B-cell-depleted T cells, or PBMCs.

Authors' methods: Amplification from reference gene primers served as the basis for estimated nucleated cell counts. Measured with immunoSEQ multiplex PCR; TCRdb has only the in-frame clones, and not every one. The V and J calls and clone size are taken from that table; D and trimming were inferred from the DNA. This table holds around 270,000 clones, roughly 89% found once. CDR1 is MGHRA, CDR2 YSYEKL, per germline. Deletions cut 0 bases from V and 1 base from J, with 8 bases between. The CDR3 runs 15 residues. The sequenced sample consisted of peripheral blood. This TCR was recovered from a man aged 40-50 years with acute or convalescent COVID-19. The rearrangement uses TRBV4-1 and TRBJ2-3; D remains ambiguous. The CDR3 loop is CASSQDWSGTDTQYF. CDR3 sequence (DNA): TGCGCCAGCAGCCAAGATTGGAGTGGCACAGATACGCAGTATTTT.